The 7 T cell receptor beta chains presented below share a single source sample, sequenced in a study of T cell responses to AZD1222 COVID-19 vaccine. The method was immunoSEQ multiplex PCR; TCRdb's version includes in-frame clones alone and lacks a portion of them. The listing contains more than 110,000 clones. The sequenced material came from peripheral blood. The receptors were gathered from an adult in good health.

The gene calls are TRBV11-1 and TRBJ1-4, with D unresolved. The V end was cut by 5 bases, the J end by 5 bases, with 9 bases between. This CDR3 comprises 13 residues. Germline assignment: CDR1 SGHAT and CDR2 FQDESV (reference sequence). The CDR3 protein is CASSHPPNEKLFF. The CDR3 bases are TGTGCCAGCAGCCACCCTCCAAATGAAAAACTGTTTTTT.

The chain joins TRBV6-5 to TRBJ2-1, with 11 bases that match TRBD1. Losses at the gene ends were 6 bases for V and 6 bases for J; bases not matched to a gene: 7. The CDR3 length is 15 residues. Germline assignment: CDR1 MNHEY and CDR2 SVGAGI. Here the CDR3 reads CASRLWDRGVNEQFF. The CDR3 DNA reads TGTGCCAGCAGGCTTTGGGACAGGGGGGTCAATGAGCAGTTCTTC.

This chain joins TRBV19 and TRBJ1-1; D might be TRBD1 (5 bases). V lost 5 bases, J lost 0 bases, and 10 bases lay in between. Germline loops: CDR1 LNHDA, CDR2 SQIVND (reference sequence). CDR3 size: 14 residues. The CDR3 DNA follows: TGTGCCAGTAGTCGGGGCCTTATGAACACTGAAGCTTTCTTT. Residues: CASSRGLMNTEAFF.

This chain uses TRBV29-1 with TRBJ1-3; D remains unclear. Germline loops: CDR1 SQVTM, CDR2 ANQGSEA. The V gene lost 6 bases and the J gene lost 1 base, with 7 bases spanning the gap. The CDR3 spans 12 residues. This chain's CDR3 is CSVVPSGNTIYF. In nucleotides, the CDR3 is TGCAGCGTCGTCCCATCTGGAAACACCATATATTTT.

V is TRBV27 and J is TRBJ2-7, with no clear D. Germline loops: CDR1 MNHEY, CDR2 SMNVEV (reference sequence). This CDR3 has 14 amino acids. V lost 2 bases, J lost 0 bases, and 8 bases lay in between. For the CDR3, the DNA is TGTGCCAGCAGTTTAAGTCCGAACTCCTACGAGCAGTACTTC. Translation: CASSLSPNSYEQYF.

The V and J genes are TRBV18 and TRBJ2-1; a weak D match, TRBD2 (7 bases). Germline CDR1 KGHSH, CDR2 LQKENI. The CDR3 contains 16 residues. V was cut by 1 base and J by 2 bases, with 12 bases left in between. The CDR3 bases are TGTGCCAGCTCACCACAAGGCGGGGGCGCCTACAATGAGCAGTTCTTC. Translation gives CASSPQGGGAYNEQFF.

CDR3 nucleotides: TGTGCCAGCCGCCCGACAGGGTCCTACGAGCAGTACTTC. This translates into CASRPTGSYEQYF. This chain links TRBV2 with TRBJ2-7, with 7 positions matching TRBD1. The V and J ends lost 8 bases and 1 base, in that order; junction bases with no gene match: 5. The V gene's germline CDR1 is SNHLY and CDR2 FYNNEI. This CDR3 has 13 amino acids.